The rows below give T cell receptor beta chains drawn from one sample of a study of blood T cell repertoires in COVID-19. Sequenced by immunoSEQ multiplex PCR; TCRdb stores in-frame clones only, minus some. The sample contains some 190,000 clones, 88% of which appear only once. Material for sequencing was peripheral blood. The receptors derive from a human donor in a cohort sampled during active COVID-19. The CDR3 runs from the conserved cysteine through the conserved F or W. Each record gives: V gene, J gene, CDR3 length, clone size, D gene, CDR3 DNA, CDR3 protein. The D gene is left open where the match is weak. Where a row states a size, it is once, few, many or the class of an expanded clone; other rows omit it.

TRBV4-1	TRBJ2-6	18	.	TRBD1	TGCGCCAGCAGCCAAGTCGGGCAGGGGGCAGGTGGGGCCAACGTCCTGACTTTC	CASSQVGQGAGGANVLTF
TRBV3-1/TRBV3-2	TRBJ1-2	15	.	TRBD1	TGTGCCAGCAGCCAAGACACAGGGGGCTACTATGGCTACACCTTC	CASSQDTGGYYGYTF
TRBV6-5	TRBJ2-5	14	.	TRBD2	TGTGCCAGCAGTTTTCTAGCGGGAGGGGAGACCCAGTACTTC	CASSFLAGGETQYF
TRBV2	TRBJ1-4	14	few	.	TGTGCCAGCAGTGACGGCGGCAGGGGTGAAAAACTGTTTTTT	CASSDGGRGEKLFF
TRBV6-2/TRBV6-3	TRBJ2-6	16	.	.	TGTGCCAGCAGTTCCCAAACTAGTATAGTAGGCAACGTCCTGACTTTC	CASSSQTSIVGNVLTF
TRBV27	TRBJ2-3	14	.	.	TGTGCCAGCAGTTTATGGAGTGCGACAGATACGCAGTATTTT	CASSLWSATDTQYF
TRBV19	TRBJ1-4	15	many	.	TGTGCCAGTAGTCAAGGGACTGCAACTAATGAAAAACTGTTTTTT	CASSQGTATNEKLFF
TRBV7-2	TRBJ2-3	14	.	.	TGTGCCAGCAGCTTATCCAGGTCCACAGATACGCAGTATTTT	CASSLSRSTDTQYF
TRBV7-2	TRBJ1-2	14	.	.	TGTGCCAGCAGCTTAGTTTTGGGGGCGAGTGGCTACACCTTC	CASSLVLGASGYTF
TRBV4-1	TRBJ2-5	15	.	TRBD2	TGCGCCAGCAGCCAAATCACTAGCGGGGAAGAGACCCAGTACTTC	CASSQITSGEETQYF
TRBV9	TRBJ2-3	15	.	.	TGTGCCAGCAGCGGTAACCGACTACAAACAGATACGCAGTATTTT	CASSGNRLQTDTQYF
TRBV25-1	TRBJ2-1	18	.	TRBD2	TGTGCCAGCAGTGAATATATCATGGCGGGAGGGACGTACAATGAGCAGTTCTTC	CASSEYIMAGGTYNEQFF
TRBV5-4	TRBJ2-7	16	once	TRBD1	TGTGCCAGCAGCCCCCGGAAGCGGACAGGAACCTACGAGCAGTACTTC	CASSPRKRTGTYEQYF
TRBV6-6	TRBJ2-1	16	.	.	TGTGCCAGCAGCGCCTCGACAGTTTCCCCCTACAATGAGCAGTTCTTC	CASSASTVSPYNEQFF
TRBV5-1	TRBJ2-7	14	.	.	TGCGCCAGCAGCTTGGAGGGGTCGACCTACGAGCAGTACTTC	CASSLEGSTYEQYF
TRBV7-8	TRBJ1-1	18	.	.	TGTGCCAGCAGCGGCTGGACAAGCCCTGGCGGGATGAACACTGAAGCTTTCTTT	CASSGWTSPGGMNTEAFF
TRBV29-1	TRBJ2-1	16	.	TRBD2	TGCAGCGTTGAAGTTTACCCGGGACTAGTGCAAAATGAGCAGTTCTTC	CSVEVYPGLVQNEQFF
TRBV11-2	TRBJ2-7	14	.	.	TGTGCCAGCAGCCTAGAACAGTTTTCCTACGAGCAGTACTTC	CASSLEQFSYEQYF
TRBV27	TRBJ2-7	15	.	TRBD1	TGTGCCAGCAGACCGGACAGGGGTGCGACCTACGAGCAGTACTTC	CASRPDRGATYEQYF
TRBV3-1/TRBV3-2	TRBJ2-1	19	.	TRBD2	TGTGCCAGCAGCCCCCGCCGGACTAGCGGGGGAGAAAACTACAATGAGCAGTTCTTC	CASSPRRTSGGENYNEQFF
TRBV15	TRBJ2-7	15	.	TRBD2	TGTGCCACCAGCAGAGGACTAGCGGGATCCTACGAGCAGTACTTC	CATSRGLAGSYEQYF
TRBV4-2	TRBJ1-1	15	.	.	TGTGCCAGCAGCCAAAGGCCTGGGTCGGGGACTGAAGCTTTCTTT	CASSQRPGSGTEAFF
TRBV6-2/TRBV6-3	TRBJ2-7	13	.	.	TGTGCCAGCAGTTTAGGGCGGGGATACGAGCAGTACTTC	CASSLGRGYEQYF
TRBV7-9	TRBJ2-1	16	.	TRBD1	TGTGCCAGCAGCCTAGAAGCGGGACAGGGAAGGAATGAGCAGTTCTTC	CASSLEAGQGRNEQFF
TRBV6-5	TRBJ2-3	11	.	.	TGTGCCAGCAGTACCAGAGGAGCGCAGTATTTT	CASSTRGAQYF
TRBV6-4	TRBJ2-3	14	.	TRBD2	TGTGCCAGCAGAGAGGCTAGCGGGCGGGGTACGCAGTATTTT	CASREASGRGTQYF
TRBV6-5	TRBJ1-1	14	.	TRBD1	TGTGCCAGCGCCGGGACAGGGGGCTTCACTGAAGCTTTCTTT	CASAGTGGFTEAFF
TRBV2	TRBJ2-2	15	.	.	TGTGCCAGCGGAGGGAGGACTATCCACACCGGGGAGCTGTTTTTT	CASGGRTIHTGELFF
TRBV5-4	TRBJ1-4	18	.	TRBD1	TGTGCCAGCAGCGAAAGAGGGACAGGGTTCTCAACTAATGAAAAACTGTTTTTT	CASSERGTGFSTNEKLFF
TRBV30	TRBJ1-6	14	once	.	TGTGCCTGGACAGCGGCGGGGATAACTTCTCCCCTCCACTTT	CAWTAAGITSPLHF
TRBV7-9	TRBJ2-7	12	.	.	TGTGCCAGCAGCCCCGGAGCCTACGAGCAGTACTTC	CASSPGAYEQYF
TRBV2	TRBJ2-3	15	.	TRBD2	TGTGCCAGCAGATGGACTAGCGGGGGGGCATTCGATCAGTATTTT	CASRWTSGGAFDQYF
TRBV5-6	TRBJ1-4	17	once	TRBD1	TGTGCCAGCAGCTTATACGGGACAGCTTCAACTAATGAAAAACTGTTTTTT	CASSLYGTASTNEKLFF
TRBV5-1	TRBJ2-5	15	.	TRBD1	TGCGCCAGCAGTTCGGGGACAGGGGGCATCGAGACCCAGTACTTC	CASSSGTGGIETQYF
TRBV7-2	TRBJ2-7	12	once	.	TGTGCCAGCAGCCGGCTAGGCTACGAGCAGTACTTC	CASSRLGYEQYF
TRBV20-1	TRBJ2-2	19	once	TRBD2	TGCAGTGCTAGTGTCGCGCCAGGGACTAGCGGGGGAGGTACCGGGGAGCTGTTTTTT	CSASVAPGTSGGGTGELFF
TRBV18	TRBJ2-1	15	.	TRBD2	TGTGCCAGCTCACCACCGGGACTAGCGGCCAATGAGCAGTTCTTC	CASSPPGLAANEQFF
TRBV7-8	TRBJ1-5	19	.	TRBD1	TGTGCCAGCAGCCCTCGACTAGGGACAGTTAAAGCAGCCAATCAGCCCCAGCATTTT	CASSPRLGTVKAANQPQHF
TRBV5-8	TRBJ2-5	16	.	TRBD2	TGTGCCAGCAGCTTGGGTCTAGCGGGAGGTGAGGAGACCCAGTACTTC	CASSLGLAGGEETQYF
TRBV7-2	TRBJ2-1	15	.	TRBD1	TGTGCCAGCAGCTCCTACAGGGGGTCCTACAATGAGCAGTTCTTC	CASSSYRGSYNEQFF
TRBV30	TRBJ1-2	10	.	TRBD1	TGTGCCTGGGGACAGGCTGGCTACACCTTC	CAWGQAGYTF
TRBV9	TRBJ2-1	18	.	TRBD1	TGTGCCAGCAGCGTAGTCGTAAGCGAGGGGGCCTCCTACAATGAGCAGTTCTTC	CASSVVVSEGASYNEQFF
TRBV6-2/TRBV6-3	TRBJ2-7	12	once	.	TGTGCCAGCAGTCCACACCCCTACGAGCAGTACTTC	CASSPHPYEQYF
TRBV28	TRBJ2-7	16	.	TRBD2	TGTGCCAGCAGTTCCCCCCTAGCGGGAGGGATCTACGAGCAGTACTTC	CASSSPLAGGIYEQYF
TRBV21-1	TRBJ2-1	14	once	.	TGTGCCAGCAGCGGGGGGGAGTCAGAAAATGAGCAGTTCTTC	CASSGGESENEQFF
TRBV27	TRBJ1-2	13	.	.	TGTGCCAGCAGTCCACAGGGTAACTATGGCTACACCTTC	CASSPQGNYGYTF
TRBV6-6	TRBJ2-3	15	.	.	TGTGCCAGCATCTCACAGGGCAGGGCAACAGATACGCAGTATTTT	CASISQGRATDTQYF
TRBV29-1	TRBJ2-7	13	.	.	TGCAGCGTTGCATCGACAGGAGCCTACGAGCAGTACTTC	CSVASTGAYEQYF
TRBV19	TRBJ2-3	15	.	TRBD2	TGTGCCAGTACCCGACTAGCGGGAGGGGCAGATACGCAGTATTTT	CASTRLAGGADTQYF
TRBV5-5	TRBJ2-7	15	.	TRBD2	TGTGCCAGCAGCGGGGGACTAGCGTTCTCCTACGAGCAGTACTTC	CASSGGLAFSYEQYF